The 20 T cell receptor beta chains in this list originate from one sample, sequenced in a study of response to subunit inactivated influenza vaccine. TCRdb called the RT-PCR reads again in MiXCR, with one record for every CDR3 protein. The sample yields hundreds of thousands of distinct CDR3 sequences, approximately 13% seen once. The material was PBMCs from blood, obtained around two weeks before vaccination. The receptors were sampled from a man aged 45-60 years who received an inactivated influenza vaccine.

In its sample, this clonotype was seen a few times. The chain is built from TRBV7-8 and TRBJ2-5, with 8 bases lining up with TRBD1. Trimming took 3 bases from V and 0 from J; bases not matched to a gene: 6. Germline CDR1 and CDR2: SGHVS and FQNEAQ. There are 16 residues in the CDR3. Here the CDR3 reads CASSFRTGKYQETQYF. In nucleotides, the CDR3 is TGTGCCAGCAGCTTTAGGACAGGGAAGTACCAAGAGACCCAGTACTTC.

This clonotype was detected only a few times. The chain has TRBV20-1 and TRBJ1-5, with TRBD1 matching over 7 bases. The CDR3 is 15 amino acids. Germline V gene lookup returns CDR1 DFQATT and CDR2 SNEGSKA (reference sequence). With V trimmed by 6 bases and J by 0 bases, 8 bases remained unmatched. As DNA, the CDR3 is TGCAGTGCCCTCGGGACAGCTTATAGCAATCAGCCCCAGCATTTT. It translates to CSALGTAYSNQPQHF.

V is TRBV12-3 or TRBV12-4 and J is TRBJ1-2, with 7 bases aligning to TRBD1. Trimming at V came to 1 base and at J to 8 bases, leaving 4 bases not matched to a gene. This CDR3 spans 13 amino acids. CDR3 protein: CASSLEQGRGYTF. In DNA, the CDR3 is TGTGCCAGCAGTTTAGAACAGGGGCGCGGCTACACCTTC.

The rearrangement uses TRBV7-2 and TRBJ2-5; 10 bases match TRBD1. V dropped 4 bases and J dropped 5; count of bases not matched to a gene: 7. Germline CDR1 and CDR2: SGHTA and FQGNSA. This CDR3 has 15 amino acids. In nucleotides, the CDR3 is TGTGCCAGCAGCTACGGGACAGGGGTGGGGGAGACCCAGTACTTC. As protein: CASSYGTGVGETQYF.

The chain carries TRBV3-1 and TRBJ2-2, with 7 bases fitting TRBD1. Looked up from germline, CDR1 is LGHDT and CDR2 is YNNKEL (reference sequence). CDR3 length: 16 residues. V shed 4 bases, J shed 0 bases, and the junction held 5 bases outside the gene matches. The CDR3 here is CASSPRGQTNTGELFF. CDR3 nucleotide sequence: TGTGCCAGCAGCCCTCGGGGACAGACGAACACCGGGGAGCTGTTTTTT. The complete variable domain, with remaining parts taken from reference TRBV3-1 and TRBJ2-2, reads DTAVSQTPKYLVTQMGNDKSIKCEQNLGHDTMYWYKQDSKKFLKIMFSYNNKELIINETVPNRFSPKSPDKAHLNLHINSLELGDSAVYFCASSPRGQTNTGELFFGEGSRLTVL.

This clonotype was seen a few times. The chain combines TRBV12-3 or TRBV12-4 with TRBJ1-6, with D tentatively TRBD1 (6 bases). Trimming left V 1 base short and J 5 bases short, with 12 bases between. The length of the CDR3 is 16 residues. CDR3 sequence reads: CASSLGIGGNNSPLHF. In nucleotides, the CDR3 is TGTGCCAGCAGTTTAGGGATAGGGGGAAATAATTCACCCCTCCACTTT.

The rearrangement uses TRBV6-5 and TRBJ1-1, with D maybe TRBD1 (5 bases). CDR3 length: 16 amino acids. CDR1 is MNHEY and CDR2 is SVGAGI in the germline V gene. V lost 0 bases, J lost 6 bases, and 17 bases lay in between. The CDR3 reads CASSYSGRGGNAEAFF. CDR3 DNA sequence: TGTGCCAGCAGTTACTCGGGGCGGGGGGGGAATGCTGAAGCTTTCTTT.

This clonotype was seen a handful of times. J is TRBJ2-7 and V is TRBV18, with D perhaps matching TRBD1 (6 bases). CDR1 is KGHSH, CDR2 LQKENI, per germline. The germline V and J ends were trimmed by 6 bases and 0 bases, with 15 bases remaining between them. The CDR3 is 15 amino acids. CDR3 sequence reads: CASSSVGASSYEQYF. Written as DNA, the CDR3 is TGTGCCAGCTCTTCCGTGGGGGCCAGCTCCTACGAGCAGTACTTC.

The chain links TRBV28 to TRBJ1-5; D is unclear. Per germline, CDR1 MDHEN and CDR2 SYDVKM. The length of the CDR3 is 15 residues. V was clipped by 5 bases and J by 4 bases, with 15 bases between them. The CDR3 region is CASSTGPGWNQPQHF. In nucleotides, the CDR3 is TGTGCCAGCAGTACCGGACCCGGGTGGAATCAGCCCCAGCATTTT.

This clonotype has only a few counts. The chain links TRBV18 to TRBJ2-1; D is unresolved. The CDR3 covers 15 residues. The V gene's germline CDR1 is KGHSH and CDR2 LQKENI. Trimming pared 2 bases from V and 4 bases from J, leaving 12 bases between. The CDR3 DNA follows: TGTGCCAGCTCACCAGCTAGGACCCTATACAATGAGCAGTTCTTC. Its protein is CASSPARTLYNEQFF. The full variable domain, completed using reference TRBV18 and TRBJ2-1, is NAGVMQNPRHLVRRRGQEARLRCSPMKGHSHVYWYRQLPEEGLKFMVYLQKENIIDESGMPKERFSAEFPKEGPSILRIQQVVRGDSAAYFCASSPARTLYNEQFFGPGTRLTVL.

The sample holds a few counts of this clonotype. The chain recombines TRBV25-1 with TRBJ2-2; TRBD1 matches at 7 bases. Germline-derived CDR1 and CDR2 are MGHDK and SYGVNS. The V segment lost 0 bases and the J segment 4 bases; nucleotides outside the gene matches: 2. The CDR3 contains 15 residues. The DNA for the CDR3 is TGTGCCAGCAGTGAATATTGGGACAGCACCGGGGAGCTGTTTTTT. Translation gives CASSEYWDSTGELFF.

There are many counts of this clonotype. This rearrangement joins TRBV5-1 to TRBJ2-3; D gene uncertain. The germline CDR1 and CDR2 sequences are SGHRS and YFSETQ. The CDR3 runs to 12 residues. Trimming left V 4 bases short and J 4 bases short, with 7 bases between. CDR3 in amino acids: CASSPMADTQYF. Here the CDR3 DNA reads TGCGCCAGCAGCCCCATGGCAGATACGCAGTATTTT.

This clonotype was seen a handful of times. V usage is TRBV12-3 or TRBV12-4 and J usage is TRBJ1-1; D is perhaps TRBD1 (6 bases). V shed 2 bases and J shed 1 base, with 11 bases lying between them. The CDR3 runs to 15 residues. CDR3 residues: CASSLSDRSNTEAFF. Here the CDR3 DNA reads TGTGCCAGCAGTTTATCGGACAGATCGAACACTGAAGCTTTCTTT.

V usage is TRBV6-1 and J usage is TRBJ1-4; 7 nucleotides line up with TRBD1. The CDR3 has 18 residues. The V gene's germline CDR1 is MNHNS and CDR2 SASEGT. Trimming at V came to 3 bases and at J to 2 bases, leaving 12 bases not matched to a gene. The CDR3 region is CASSEDRNRVGTNEKLFF. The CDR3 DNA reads TGTGCCAGCAGTGAGGACAGGAACAGAGTTGGGACTAATGAAAAACTGTTTTTT.

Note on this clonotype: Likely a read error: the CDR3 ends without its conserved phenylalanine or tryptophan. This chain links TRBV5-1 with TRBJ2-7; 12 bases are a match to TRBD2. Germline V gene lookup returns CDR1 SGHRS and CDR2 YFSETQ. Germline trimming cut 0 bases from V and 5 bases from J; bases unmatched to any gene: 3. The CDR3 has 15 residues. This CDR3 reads CASSLVASGRDEQYL. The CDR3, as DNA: TGCGCCAGCAGCTTGGTCGCTAGCGGGAGGGACGAGCAGTACCTC.

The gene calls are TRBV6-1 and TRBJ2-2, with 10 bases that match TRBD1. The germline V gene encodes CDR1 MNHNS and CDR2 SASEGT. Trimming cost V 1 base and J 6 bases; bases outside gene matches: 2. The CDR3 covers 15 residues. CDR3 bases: TGTGCCAGCAGTGAAGGCGGACAGGGGGCCGGGGAGCTGTTTTTT. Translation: CASSEGGQGAGELFF.

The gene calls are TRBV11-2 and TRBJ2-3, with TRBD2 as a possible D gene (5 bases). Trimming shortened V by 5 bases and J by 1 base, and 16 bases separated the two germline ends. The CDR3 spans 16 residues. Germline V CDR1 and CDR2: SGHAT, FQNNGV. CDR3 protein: CASSPRHRGGTDTQYF. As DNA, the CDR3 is TGTGCCAGCAGCCCCAGACATCGGGGTGGCACAGATACGCAGTATTTT.

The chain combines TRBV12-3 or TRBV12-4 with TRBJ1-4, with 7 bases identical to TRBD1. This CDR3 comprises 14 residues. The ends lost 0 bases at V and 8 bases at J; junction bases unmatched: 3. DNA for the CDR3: TGTGCCAGCAGTTTAGCACAGGGGAACGAAAAACTGTTTTTT. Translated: CASSLAQGNEKLFF.

In nucleotides, the CDR3 is TGTGCCAGCAGTTTAGCGGAAGGGGGGTCACCCCTCCACTTT. Amino acids: CASSLAEGGSPLHF. V gene TRBV12-3 or TRBV12-4 combines with J gene TRBJ1-6; tentative D call: TRBD1 (6 bases). This CDR3 spans 14 amino acids. V was pared by 0 bases and J by 10 bases, with 10 bases between.

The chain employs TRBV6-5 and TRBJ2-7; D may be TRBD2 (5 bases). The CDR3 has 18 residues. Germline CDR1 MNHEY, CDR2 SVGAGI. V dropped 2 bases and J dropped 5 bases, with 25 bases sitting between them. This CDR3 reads CASSYRPTGWRTRHEQYF. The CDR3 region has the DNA TGTGCCAGCAGTTACAGACCTACTGGGTGGAGGACGAGGCACGAGCAGTACTTC.